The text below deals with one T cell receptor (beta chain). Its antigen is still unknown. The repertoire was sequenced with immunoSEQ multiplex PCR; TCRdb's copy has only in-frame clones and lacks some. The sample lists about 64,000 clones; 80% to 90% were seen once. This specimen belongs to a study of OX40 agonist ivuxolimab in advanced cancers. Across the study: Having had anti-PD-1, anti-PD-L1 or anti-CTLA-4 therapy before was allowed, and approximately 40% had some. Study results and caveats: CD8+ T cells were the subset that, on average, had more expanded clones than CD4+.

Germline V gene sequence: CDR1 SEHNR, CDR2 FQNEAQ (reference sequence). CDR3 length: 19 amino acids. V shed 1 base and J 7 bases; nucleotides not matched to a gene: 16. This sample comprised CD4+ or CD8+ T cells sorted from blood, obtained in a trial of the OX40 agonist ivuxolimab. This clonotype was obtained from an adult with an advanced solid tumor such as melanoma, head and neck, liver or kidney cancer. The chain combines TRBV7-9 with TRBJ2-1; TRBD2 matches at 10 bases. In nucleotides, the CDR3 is TGTGCCAGCAGCTTAGGTTCAGTTCTTCGACTAGCGGGTCGTAATGAGCAGTTCTTC. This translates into CASSLGSVLRLAGRNEQFF.